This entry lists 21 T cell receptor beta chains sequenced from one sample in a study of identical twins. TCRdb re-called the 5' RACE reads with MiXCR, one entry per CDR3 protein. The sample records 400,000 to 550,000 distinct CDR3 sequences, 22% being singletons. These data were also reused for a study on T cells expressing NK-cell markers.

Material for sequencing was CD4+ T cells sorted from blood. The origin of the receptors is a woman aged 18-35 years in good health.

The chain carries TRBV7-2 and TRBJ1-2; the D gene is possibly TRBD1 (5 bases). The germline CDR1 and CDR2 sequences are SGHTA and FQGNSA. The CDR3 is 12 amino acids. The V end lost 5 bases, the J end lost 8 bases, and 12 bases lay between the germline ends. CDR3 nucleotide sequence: TGTGCCAGCAGCCTAAGACAGAGGGGCTACACCTTC. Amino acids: CASSLRQRGYTF.

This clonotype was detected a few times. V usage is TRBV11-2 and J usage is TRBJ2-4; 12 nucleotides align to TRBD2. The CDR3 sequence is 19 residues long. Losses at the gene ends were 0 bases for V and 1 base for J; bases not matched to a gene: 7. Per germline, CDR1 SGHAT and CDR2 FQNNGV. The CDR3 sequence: CASSLDPSGGAGAKNIQYF. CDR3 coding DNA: TGTGCCAGCAGCTTAGACCCTAGCGGGGGGGCGGGGGCCAAAAACATTCAGTACTTC. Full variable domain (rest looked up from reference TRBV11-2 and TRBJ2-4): EAGVAQSPRYKIIEKRQSVAFWCNPISGHATLYWYQQILGQGPKLLIQFQNNGVVDDSQLPKDRFSAERLKGVDSTLKIQPAKLEDSAVYLCASSLDPSGGAGAKNIQYFGAGTRLSVL.

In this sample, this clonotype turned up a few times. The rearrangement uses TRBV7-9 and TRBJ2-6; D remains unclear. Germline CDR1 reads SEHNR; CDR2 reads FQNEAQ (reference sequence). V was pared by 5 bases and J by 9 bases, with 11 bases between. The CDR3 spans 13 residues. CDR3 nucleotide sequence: TGTGCCAGCAGCCAAGGCGCCGGCAACGTCCTGACTTTC. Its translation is CASSQGAGNVLTF.

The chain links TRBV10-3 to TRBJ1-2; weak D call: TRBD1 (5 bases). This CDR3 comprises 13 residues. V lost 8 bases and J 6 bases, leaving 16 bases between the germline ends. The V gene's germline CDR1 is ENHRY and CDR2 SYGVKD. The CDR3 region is CAIGISGIDGYTF. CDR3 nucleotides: TGTGCCATCGGTATCTCAGGGATCGATGGCTACACCTTC.

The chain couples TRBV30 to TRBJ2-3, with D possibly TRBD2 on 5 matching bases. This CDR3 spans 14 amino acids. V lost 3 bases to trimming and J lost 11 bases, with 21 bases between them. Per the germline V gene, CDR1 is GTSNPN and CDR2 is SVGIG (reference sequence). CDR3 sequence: CAWSASPGVVQQYF. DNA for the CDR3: TGTGCCTGGAGCGCAAGTCCCGGGGTGGTCCAGCAGTATTTT.

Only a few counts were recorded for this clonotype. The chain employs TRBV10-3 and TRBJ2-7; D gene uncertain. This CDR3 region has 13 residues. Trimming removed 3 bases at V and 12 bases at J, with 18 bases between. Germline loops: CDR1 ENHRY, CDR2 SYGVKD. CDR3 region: CAISDKSALSRYF. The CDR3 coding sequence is TGTGCCATCAGTGATAAGTCAGCTTTGTCTCGGTACTTC.

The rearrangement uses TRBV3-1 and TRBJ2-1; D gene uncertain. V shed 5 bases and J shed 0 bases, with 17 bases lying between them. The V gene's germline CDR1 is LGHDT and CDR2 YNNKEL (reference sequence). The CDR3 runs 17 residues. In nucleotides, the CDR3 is TGTGCCAGCAGCGATGATCGCAGGTCCAGCTCCTACAATGAGCAGTTCTTC. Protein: CASSDDRRSSSYNEQFF.

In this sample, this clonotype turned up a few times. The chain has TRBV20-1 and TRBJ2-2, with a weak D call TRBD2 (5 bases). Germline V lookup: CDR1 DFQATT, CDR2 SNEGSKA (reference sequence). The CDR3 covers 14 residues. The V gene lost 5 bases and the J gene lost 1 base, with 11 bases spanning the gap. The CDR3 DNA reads TGCAGTGCTTCACTAGGCGGGAACACCGGGGAGCTGTTTTTT. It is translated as CSASLGGNTGELFF.

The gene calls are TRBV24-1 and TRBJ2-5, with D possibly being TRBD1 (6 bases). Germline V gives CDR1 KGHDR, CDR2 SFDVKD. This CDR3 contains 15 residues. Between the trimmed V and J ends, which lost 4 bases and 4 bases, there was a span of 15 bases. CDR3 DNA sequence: TGTGCCACCAGTGAGGTAGGGGCACAGGGAGAGACCCAGTACTTC. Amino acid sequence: CATSEVGAQGETQYF.

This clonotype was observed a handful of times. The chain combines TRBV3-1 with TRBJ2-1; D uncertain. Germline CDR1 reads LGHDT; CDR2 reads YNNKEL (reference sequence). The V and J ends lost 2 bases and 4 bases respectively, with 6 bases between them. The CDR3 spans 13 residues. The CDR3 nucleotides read TGTGCCAGCAGCCAAACTTTTTACAATGAGCAGTTCTTC. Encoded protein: CASSQTFYNEQFF.

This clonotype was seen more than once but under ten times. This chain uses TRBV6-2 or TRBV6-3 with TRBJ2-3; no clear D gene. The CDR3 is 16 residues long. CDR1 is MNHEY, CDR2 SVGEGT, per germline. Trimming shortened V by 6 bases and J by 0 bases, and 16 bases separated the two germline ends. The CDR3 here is CASRKPSAASTDTQYF. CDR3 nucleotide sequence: TGTGCCAGCAGAAAACCCTCGGCAGCTAGCACAGATACGCAGTATTTT.

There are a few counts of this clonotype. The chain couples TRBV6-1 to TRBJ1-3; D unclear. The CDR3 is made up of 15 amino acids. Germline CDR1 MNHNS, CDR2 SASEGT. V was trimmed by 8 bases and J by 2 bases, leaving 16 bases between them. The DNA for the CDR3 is TGTGCCAGCTCACGTAACCCCTCTGCTGGAAACACCATATATTTT. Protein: CASSRNPSAGNTIYF.

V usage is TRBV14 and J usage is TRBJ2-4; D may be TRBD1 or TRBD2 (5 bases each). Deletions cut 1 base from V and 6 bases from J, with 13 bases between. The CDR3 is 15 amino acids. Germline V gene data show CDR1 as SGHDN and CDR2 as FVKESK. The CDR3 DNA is TGTGCCAGCAGCCAAGGTCGGGGTAGGGGAAACATTCAGTACTTC. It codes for CASSQGRGRGNIQYF.

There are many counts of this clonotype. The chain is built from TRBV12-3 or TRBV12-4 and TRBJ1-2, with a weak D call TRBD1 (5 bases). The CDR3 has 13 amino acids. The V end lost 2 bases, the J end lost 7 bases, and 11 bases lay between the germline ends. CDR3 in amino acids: CASSLRQLGGYTF. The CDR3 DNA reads TGTGCCAGCAGTTTAAGACAGCTCGGTGGCTACACCTTC.

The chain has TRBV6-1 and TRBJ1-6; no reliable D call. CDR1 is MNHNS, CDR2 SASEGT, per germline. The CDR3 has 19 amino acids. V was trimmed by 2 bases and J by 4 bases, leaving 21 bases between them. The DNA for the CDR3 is TGTGCCAGCAGTGAAAAGCGGTTCCAACCCTTCGATTATAATTCACCCCTCCACTTT. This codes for CASSEKRFQPFDYNSPLHF.

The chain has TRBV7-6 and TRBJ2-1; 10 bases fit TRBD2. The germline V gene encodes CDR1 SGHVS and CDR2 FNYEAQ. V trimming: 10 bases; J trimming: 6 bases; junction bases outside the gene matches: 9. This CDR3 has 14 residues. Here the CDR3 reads CAIAVQRGGNEQFF. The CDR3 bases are TGTGCCATCGCCGTCCAGCGGGGGGGCAATGAGCAGTTCTTC.

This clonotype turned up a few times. Written as DNA, the CDR3 is TGCGCCAGCGGGGTCACGAGCTATGGCTACACCTTC. Its protein product is CASGVTSYGYTF. The chain is built from TRBV5-1 and TRBJ1-2, with D unclear. Germline CDR1 is SGHRS and CDR2 is YFSETQ. V was pared by 7 bases and J by 4 bases, with 11 bases between. This CDR3 has 12 amino acids.

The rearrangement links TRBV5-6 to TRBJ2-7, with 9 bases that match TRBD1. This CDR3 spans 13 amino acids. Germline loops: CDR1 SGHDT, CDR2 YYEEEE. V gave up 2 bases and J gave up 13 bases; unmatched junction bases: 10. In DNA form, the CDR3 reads TGTGCCAGCAGCTTTCGGGACAGGGACCTTTTTTACTTC. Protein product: CASSFRDRDLFYF.

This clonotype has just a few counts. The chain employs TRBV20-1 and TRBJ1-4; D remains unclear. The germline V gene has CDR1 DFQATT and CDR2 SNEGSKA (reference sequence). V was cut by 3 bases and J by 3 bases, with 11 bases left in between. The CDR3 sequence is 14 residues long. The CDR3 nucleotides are TGCAGTGCTAGTTTCGGATTCTCTAATGAAAAACTGTTTTTT. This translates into CSASFGFSNEKLFF.

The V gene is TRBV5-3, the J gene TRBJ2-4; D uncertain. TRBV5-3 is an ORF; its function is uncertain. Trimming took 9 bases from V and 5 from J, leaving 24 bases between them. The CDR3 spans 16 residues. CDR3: CAIGPGHLLIQNIQYF. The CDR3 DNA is TGTGCCATCGGCCCTGGGCACCTCTTGATTCAAAACATTCAGTACTTC.

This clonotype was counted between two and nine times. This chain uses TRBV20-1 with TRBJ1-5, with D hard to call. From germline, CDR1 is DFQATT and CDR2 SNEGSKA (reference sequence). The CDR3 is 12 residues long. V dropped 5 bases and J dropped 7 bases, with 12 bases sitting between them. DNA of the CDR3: TGCAGTGCTTCAGGATTGAGGCAGCCCCAGCATTTT. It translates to CSASGLRQPQHF.